A selection of T cell receptor beta chains follows, all from one sample in a study of shared clonotypes between healthy human individuals. Some clones are missing from TCRdb's copy, which holds only in-frame ones; the method was immunoSEQ multiplex PCR. This repertoire shows about half a million clones, 70% to 85% found once; its top ten account for approximately 12%. The sample taken for sequencing was PBMCs. All receptors derive from a woman between 35 and 50 years old in good health. Some clones in this sample may be carry-over from other donors' samples. The CDR3 runs from the conserved cysteine through the conserved F or W. The D gene is left open where the match is weak. Expanded clones get a size class; other rows say once, few or many, or leave the size out.

size	J	D	V	CDR3	DNA
.	TRBJ2-1	TRBD1	TRBV10-1	CASSRTGSNNEQFF	TGCGCCAGCAGTAGGACAGGGTCGAACAATGAGCAGTTCTTC
many	TRBJ1-6	TRBD1	TRBV15	CATSRAIQGNSPLHF	TGTGCCACCAGCAGAGCTATACAGGGGAATTCACCCCTCCACTTT
.	TRBJ1-5	TRBD1	TRBV11-1	CASSQKLTGSGQPQHF	TGTGCCAGCAGCCAAAAATTGACAGGGTCGGGGCAGCCCCAGCATTTT
.	TRBJ2-2	.	TRBV28	CASTTGQLTGELFF	TGTGCCAGCACCACCGGACAGCTCACCGGGGAGCTGTTTTTT
.	TRBJ2-3	TRBD1	TRBV18	CASSWGTGASGDTQYF	TGTGCCAGCTCATGGGGGACAGGGGCCTCGGGAGATACGCAGTATTTT
.	TRBJ2-6	TRBD1	TRBV6-1	CASSEEDGTVRYGANVLTF	TGTGCCAGCAGTGAAGAAGATGGGACAGTGCGGTATGGGGCCAACGTCCTGACTTTC
.	TRBJ2-7	.	TRBV2	CASSLTDYAYEQYF	TGTGCCAGCAGCCTCACCGACTACGCCTACGAGCAGTACTTC
.	TRBJ2-2	TRBD2	TRBV2	CASSVMGLAVNTGELFF	TGTGCCAGCAGTGTGATGGGACTAGCGGTGAACACCGGGGAGCTGTTTTTT
.	TRBJ1-4	TRBD1	TRBV28	CASTTRGQGTEKLFF	TGTGCCAGCACCACTAGGGGACAGGGGACTGAAAAACTGTTTTTT
.	TRBJ1-5	.	TRBV15	CATSRDKGLQPQHF	TGTGCCACCAGCAGAGATAAGGGCCTTCAGCCCCAGCATTTT
.	TRBJ2-1	TRBD1	TRBV10-3	CAISDLGGKADYNEQFF	TGTGCCATCAGTGACTTAGGGGGCAAGGCTGACTACAATGAGCAGTTCTTC
.	TRBJ2-1	.	TRBV10-3	CAISAEGRPYNEQFF	TGTGCCATCAGTGCGGAGGGGCGGCCCTACAATGAGCAGTTCTTC
.	TRBJ2-7	.	TRBV27	CASSSLSGSYEQYF	TGTGCCAGCAGTTCGCTCTCGGGTTCTTACGAGCAGTACTTC
few	TRBJ2-1	.	TRBV5-4	CASSLGQGGEQFF	TGTGCCAGCAGCTTGGGTCAGGGGGGCGAGCAGTTCTTC
.	TRBJ1-1	TRBD1	TRBV7-9	CASSPEGAGSTEAFF	TGTGCCAGCAGCCCCGAGGGGGCAGGGAGCACTGAAGCTTTCTTT
.	TRBJ2-2	TRBD1	TRBV28	CASNTGGSTGELFF	TGTGCCAGCAATACAGGGGGCTCCACCGGGGAGCTGTTTTTT
.	TRBJ2-7	TRBD2	TRBV5-1	CASRSQGTSSHEQYF	TGCGCCAGCCGCTCTCAGGGGACTAGCTCCCACGAGCAGTACTTC
.	TRBJ2-7	TRBD1	TRBV28	CASSLFGQGKSEQYF	TGTGCCAGCAGTTTATTTGGACAGGGGAAGAGCGAGCAGTACTTC
.	TRBJ2-5	TRBD1	TRBV5-1	CASSPGTARTQETQYF	TGCGCCAGCAGCCCAGGGACAGCACGGACCCAAGAGACCCAGTACTTC
.	TRBJ2-3	.	TRBV11-3	CASSLTAGLHTDTQYF	TGTGCCAGCAGCTTAACCGCGGGACTTCACACAGATACGCAGTATTTT
.	TRBJ2-2	.	TRBV11-3	CASSLGLEGIGELFF	TGTGCCAGCAGCTTAGGACTAGAGGGCATCGGGGAGCTGTTTTTT
.	TRBJ1-2	.	TRBV27	CASSLSRQSGYTF	TGTGCCAGCAGTTTATCCCGACAAAGCGGCTACACCTTC
.	TRBJ2-1	.	TRBV19	CASSIIKSEQFF	TGTGCCAGTAGTATAATCAAGAGTGAGCAGTTCTTC
few	TRBJ1-5	.	TRBV28	CASSFREYNQPQHF	TGTGCCAGCAGCTTCAGGGAGTACAATCAGCCCCAGCATTTT
.	TRBJ1-3	.	TRBV19	CASRRASGNTIYF	TGTGCCAGCCGCCGGGCCTCTGGAAACACCATATATTTT
once	TRBJ1-2	TRBD1	TRBV28	CASSPPDRGYGYTF	TGTGCCAGCAGCCCCCCTGACAGGGGCTATGGCTACACCTTC
.	TRBJ2-5	TRBD1	TRBV7-7	CASSSGTGGGETQYF	TGTGCTAGCAGCTCAGGGACAGGGGGCGGGGAGACCCAGTACTTC
.	TRBJ2-2	TRBD2	TRBV6-5	CASSTLAGGAGELFF	TGTGCCAGCAGTACATTAGCGGGAGGGGCCGGGGAGCTGTTTTTT
many	TRBJ2-1	TRBD2	TRBV5-1	CASSTSGKDNEQFF	TGCGCCAGCTCGACTAGCGGGAAGGACAATGAGCAGTTCTTC
.	TRBJ2-7	.	TRBV6-1	CASSGGRLAFTYEQYF	TGTGCCAGCAGTGGAGGCCGTCTAGCGTTTACCTACGAGCAGTACTTC
few	TRBJ2-7	.	TRBV2	CASTRQIAYEQYF	TGTGCCAGCACTCGTCAGATAGCCTACGAGCAGTACTTC
.	TRBJ2-1	.	TRBV9	CASSQDIPSYNEQFF	TGTGCCAGCAGCCAGGACATTCCCTCCTACAATGAGCAGTTCTTC